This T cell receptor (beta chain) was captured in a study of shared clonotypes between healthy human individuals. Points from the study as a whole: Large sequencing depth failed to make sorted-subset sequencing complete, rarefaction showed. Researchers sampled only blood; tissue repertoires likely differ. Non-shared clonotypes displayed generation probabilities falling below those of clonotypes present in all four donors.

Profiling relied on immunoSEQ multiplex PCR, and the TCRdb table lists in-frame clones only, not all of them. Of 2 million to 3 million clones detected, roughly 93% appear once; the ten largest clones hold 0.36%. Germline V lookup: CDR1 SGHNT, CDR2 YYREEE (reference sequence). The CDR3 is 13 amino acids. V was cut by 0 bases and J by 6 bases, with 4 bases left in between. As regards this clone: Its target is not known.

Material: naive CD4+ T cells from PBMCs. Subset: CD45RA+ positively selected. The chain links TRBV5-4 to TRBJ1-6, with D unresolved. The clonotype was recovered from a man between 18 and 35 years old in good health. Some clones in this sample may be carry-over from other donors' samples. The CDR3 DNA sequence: TGTGCCAGCAGCTTGGAAGCTAATTCACCCCTCCACTTT. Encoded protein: CASSLEANSPLHF.